A single sample gave rise to the 25 T cell receptor beta chains below, sequenced in a study of shared clonotypes between healthy human individuals. Using immunoSEQ multiplex PCR, the repertoire was profiled, and TCRdb retains in-frame clones only, with some absent. This table has about 2.1 million clones, around 93% appearing once. Naive CD8 cells lacked CD45RO and underwent positive selection for CCR7, leaving out terminally differentiated effector memory CD45RA+ cells. Sequencing was performed on naive CD8+ T cells from PBMCs. These receptors were obtained from a man younger than 35 in good health. Some clones in this sample may be carry-over from other donors' samples.

The J gene is TRBJ1-2, the V gene TRBV29-1; 7 bases are shared with TRBD1. Germline V gene data show CDR1 as SQVTM and CDR2 as ANQGSEA. After removal of 5 bases from V and 4 bases from J, the junction contained 4 bases not matched to a gene. The CDR3 is 12 amino acids. CDR3 residues: CSVQDRLYGYTF. CDR3 bases: TGCAGCGTTCAGGACAGGCTCTATGGCTACACCTTC.

The genes are TRBV19 and TRBJ2-7; 11 bases agree with TRBD2. The trim removed 5 bases at V and 5 bases at J, leaving 5 bases unmatched. From germline, CDR1 is LNHDA and CDR2 SQIVND (reference sequence). This CDR3 region has 14 residues. CDR3 DNA: TGTGCCAGTAGTCTACTAGCGGGAGATAACGAGCAGTACTTC. Its protein product is CASSLLAGDNEQYF.

Notes on this clone: Other DNA sequences in this specimen translate into the identical CDR3. J is TRBJ1-1 and V is TRBV27, with no clear D. The germline V gene encodes CDR1 MNHEY and CDR2 SMNVEV (reference sequence). The CDR3 runs 13 residues. The V gene lost 2 bases and the J gene lost 4 bases, with 8 bases spanning the gap. The CDR3 region has the DNA TGTGCCAGCAGTTTAGGCGGAGCCACTGAAGCTTTCTTT. Encoded protein: CASSLGGATEAFF.

The chain recombines TRBV27 with TRBJ2-1, with D possibly matching TRBD1 (6 bases). CDR3 length: 11 amino acids. Germline CDR1 and CDR2: MNHEY and SMNVEV (reference sequence). Trimming removed 6 bases at V and 10 bases at J, with 10 bases between. CDR3: CASRDSVEQFF. For the CDR3, the DNA is TGTGCCAGCAGGGACAGCGTAGAGCAGTTCTTC.

V gene TRBV5-6 combines with J gene TRBJ2-7; D gene unclear. Trimming left V 1 base short and J 7 bases short, with 15 bases between. This CDR3 contains 14 residues. CDR1 is SGHDT and CDR2 is YYEEEE in the germline V gene. CDR3 DNA: TGTGCCAGCAGCTTGTTAACAATCGGGCAGGAGCAGTACTTC. It specifies CASSLLTIGQEQYF.

This chain joins TRBV5-1 and TRBJ2-7; possible D gene TRBD2, 6 bases. V shed 3 bases and J shed 2 bases, with 15 bases lying between them. The CDR3 sequence is 15 residues long. The germline V gene encodes CDR1 SGHRS and CDR2 YFSETQ. The CDR3 coding sequence is TGCGCCAGCAGCTCCCATTCTAGCGCCACCTACGAGCAGTACTTC. Translated, it gives CASSSHSSATYEQYF.

The chain recombines TRBV28 with TRBJ1-2; D gene ambiguous. V lost 5 bases, J lost 4 bases, and 11 bases lay in between. The CDR3 totals 13 residues. Per germline, CDR1 MDHEN and CDR2 SYDVKM. The CDR3 DNA is TGTGCCAGCAGTATTAGGAATTCCTATGGCTACACCTTC. Residues: CASSIRNSYGYTF.

Only a few counts were recorded for this clone. V gene TRBV28 combines with J gene TRBJ2-7; no clear D gene. This CDR3 contains 11 residues. The ends were cut back, 5 bases at V and 2 bases at J, with 4 bases in the middle. Germline assignment: CDR1 MDHEN and CDR2 SYDVKM. CDR3 bases: TGTGCCAGCAGTGGGACCTACGAGCAGTACTTC. This sequence encodes CASSGTYEQYF. Supplemented by reference TRBV28 and TRBJ2-7, the full variable domain reads DVKVTQSSRYLVKRTGEKVFLECVQDMDHENMFWYRQDPGLGLRLIYFSYDVKMKEKGDIPEGYSVSREKKERFSLILESASTNQTSMYLCASSGTYEQYFGPGTRLTVT.

This chain connects TRBV5-4 to TRBJ2-1; perhaps D is TRBD1 or TRBD2 (6 bases each). Germline CDR1 and CDR2: SGHNT and YYREEE (reference sequence). V lost 4 bases and J 9 bases, leaving 26 bases between the germline ends. The CDR3 runs to 17 residues. CDR3 sequence reads: CASSPEIRTVDYGEQFF. Here the CDR3 DNA reads TGTGCCAGCAGCCCCGAAATAAGGACAGTGGACTACGGTGAGCAGTTCTTC.

The genes are TRBV11-3 and TRBJ1-1; D remains ambiguous. This CDR3 comprises 16 residues. The germline gives CDR1 SGHNT, CDR2 YENEEA. Trimming shortened V by 1 base and J by 0 bases, and 12 bases separated the two germline ends. CDR3 sequence reads: CASSLGVRRLNTEAFF. CDR3 coding DNA: TGTGCCAGCAGCTTAGGCGTACGGCGGTTGAACACTGAAGCTTTCTTT.

The V and J genes are TRBV15 and TRBJ2-2; 11 bases are a match to TRBD1. Germline loops: CDR1 LNHNV, CDR2 YYDKDF (reference sequence). The CDR3 is made up of 17 amino acids. V lost 5 bases and J lost 5; bases outside the gene matches: 10. The CDR3 reads CATSRTGGHLVTGELFF. CDR3 coding DNA: TGTGCCACCAGCCGGACAGGGGGCCATCTCGTTACCGGGGAGCTGTTTTTT.

The chain links TRBV14 to TRBJ1-4; TRBD1 aligns across 8 bases. CDR1 SGHDN and CDR2 FVKESK come from the germline V gene. The CDR3 length is 15 residues. The V segment lost 1 base and the J segment 5 bases; nucleotides outside the gene matches: 3. The CDR3 DNA reads TGTGCCAGCAGCCAAGCGACAGGGGACAATGAAAAACTGTTTTTT. Residues: CASSQATGDNEKLFF.

This rearrangement joins TRBV6-1 to TRBJ2-3, with TRBD2 matching over 7 bases. V shed 3 bases, J shed 0 bases, and the junction held 9 bases outside the gene matches. The CDR3 runs 17 residues. Germline assignment: CDR1 MNHNS and CDR2 SASEGT. CDR3 sequence (DNA): TGTGCCAGCAGTGACCCCATGGGGAGGGCCAGCACAGATACGCAGTATTTT. Translated: CASSDPMGRASTDTQYF.

The chain has TRBV4-1 and TRBJ2-7; D possibly corresponds to TRBD2 (5 bases). Trimming stripped 3 bases from V and 7 bases from J, with 13 bases between. CDR1 is MGHRA, CDR2 YSYEKL, per germline. This CDR3 has 13 amino acids. CDR3 protein: CASSHIGPGEQYF. DNA for the CDR3: TGCGCCAGCAGCCATATTGGTCCGGGGGAGCAGTACTTC.

The gene calls are TRBV7-9 and TRBJ1-1, with D hard to call. The CDR3 runs to 12 residues. Germline CDR1 is SEHNR and CDR2 is FQNEAQ (reference sequence). The V end lost 3 bases, the J end lost 0 bases, and 2 bases lay between the germline ends. Here the CDR3 DNA reads TGTGCCAGCAGCTTTGTGAACACTGAAGCTTTCTTT. It encodes CASSFVNTEAFF.

In its sample, this clone was seen once. This sequence joins TRBV30 and TRBJ2-3; D call uncertain. This CDR3 has 15 amino acids. Trimming shortened V by 1 base and J by 0 bases, and 11 bases separated the two germline ends. Germline V lookup: CDR1 GTSNPN, CDR2 SVGIG (reference sequence). The CDR3 is CAWSAGVTSTDTQYF. Written as DNA, the CDR3 is TGTGCCTGGAGTGCCGGAGTAACTAGCACAGATACGCAGTATTTT.

The chain links TRBV28 to TRBJ2-5; D unresolved. The germline V and J ends were trimmed by 6 bases and 7 bases, with 9 bases remaining between them. The CDR3 consists of 11 residues. Looked up from germline, CDR1 is MDHEN and CDR2 is SYDVKM. CDR3: CASRWAGTQYF. As DNA, the CDR3 is TGTGCCAGCAGATGGGCAGGGACCCAGTACTTC.

The rearrangement joins TRBV5-1 to TRBJ2-5; 13 bases match TRBD2. The V and J ends lost 4 bases and 6 bases, in that order; junction bases with no gene match: 12. The germline gives CDR1 SGHRS, CDR2 YFSETQ. The CDR3 spans 17 residues. In DNA form, the CDR3 reads TGCGCCAGCAGCGTTCCCTTACTAGCGGGAGGGGGAAAGACCCAGTACTTC. This translates into CASSVPLLAGGGKTQYF.

The V and J genes are TRBV7-9 and TRBJ2-7, with unresolved D. Trimming took 5 bases from V and 2 from J, leaving 16 bases between them. The CDR3 is 15 residues long. Looked up from germline, CDR1 is SEHNR and CDR2 is FQNEAQ (reference sequence). CDR3 amino acids: CASSRQTSRAYEQYF. Written as DNA, the CDR3 is TGTGCCAGCAGCCGGCAGACCTCCCGGGCCTACGAGCAGTACTTC.

The chain uses TRBV9 and TRBJ1-4; 11 bases agree with TRBD1. The V gene's germline CDR1 is SGDLS and CDR2 YYNGEE. The CDR3 extends over 16 amino acids. Germline trimming cut 3 bases from V and 3 bases from J; bases unmatched to any gene: 4. The CDR3 DNA sequence: TGTGCCAGCAGCGGCGGACAGGGGGCTTCTAATGAAAAACTGTTTTTT. Its protein product is CASSGGQGASNEKLFF.

CDR3 residues: CASLGRGSEKLFF. For the CDR3, the DNA is TGCGCGTCGTTGGGCAGGGGAAGCGAAAAACTGTTTTTT. The chain has TRBV5-1 and TRBJ1-4, with D possibly being TRBD1 (6 bases). From germline, CDR1 is SGHRS and CDR2 YFSETQ. The CDR3 sequence is 13 residues long.

The chain has TRBV29-1 and TRBJ1-2; D is unresolved. This CDR3 contains 13 residues. The V gene's germline CDR1 is SQVTM and CDR2 ANQGSEA. The V end was cut by 7 bases, the J end by 4 bases, with 16 bases between. The CDR3 sequence is CSARLVGVYGYTF. The CDR3 bases are TGCAGCGCGAGGTTGGTGGGCGTCTATGGCTACACCTTC.

V gene TRBV10-3 combines with J gene TRBJ2-6, with no clear D. CDR3 length equals 20 residues. V was pared by 3 bases and J by 0 bases, with 21 bases between. Germline assignment: CDR1 ENHRY and CDR2 SYGVKD. For the CDR3, the DNA is TGTGCCATCAGTGAAACATCTCACGCTGCCTCTTTCTCTGGGGCCAACGTCCTGACTTTC. Protein product: CAISETSHAASFSGANVLTF.

The chain is built from TRBV14 and TRBJ2-1, with 7 positions matching TRBD1. Per germline, CDR1 SGHDN and CDR2 FVKESK. The CDR3 extends over 14 amino acids. V gave up 4 bases and J gave up 3 bases; unmatched junction bases: 3. The CDR3: CASSPRDSYNEQFF. CDR3 nucleotides: TGTGCCAGCAGCCCCCGGGACAGCTACAATGAGCAGTTCTTC.

The sample holds one count of this clone. The chain has TRBV6-1 and TRBJ1-1; D perhaps matches TRBD1 (5 bases). Germline CDR1 is MNHNS and CDR2 is SASEGT. V lost 5 bases and J lost 0, with 13 bases in between. CDR3 length: 15 amino acids. DNA of the CDR3: TGTGCCAGCAGTACAGACAGAACCATGAACACTGAAGCTTTCTTT. It encodes CASSTDRTMNTEAFF.